This TCR beta chain derives from a study of T cell repertoires in cytomegalovirus infection. The overall study: HLA-B-restricted CMV epitopes that are well studied were used alongside recently identified HLA-C-restricted ones. It was the public TCR beta signatures that indicated both CMV infection and matching HLA type.

In regard to this clonotype: What it binds is unknown. A read error is possible here, since a much larger clone lies one base away.

The CDR3 spans 15 residues. The germline gives CDR1 MGHRA, CDR2 YSYEKL. Using its own MiXCR run on the reads, TCRdb lists one record per CDR3 protein. Seen here are approximately 1,000,000 distinct CDR3 sequences, roughly 30% observed once, and the top ten hold around 15%. Study results and limitations: Summed frequency of shared TCR beta families picked out CMV carriers who also had the relevant HLA.

The receptor comes from a human donor in good health (CMV status not recorded). Some clones in this sample may be carry-over from other donors' samples. The source material was cultured CD8+ T cells from PBMCs, sampled from culture after CMV antigen stimulation. V gene TRBV4-1 combines with J gene TRBJ1-3; the D gene is possibly TRBD1 (5 bases). Written as DNA, the CDR3 is TGTGCCAGCAGCCAATGGGACGGCTCTGGAAACACCATATATTTT. Its translation is CASSQWDGSGNTIYF.